This T cell receptor beta chain originates from a study of blood T cell repertoires in COVID-19. Study at large: Donors in the United States, Italy and Spain gave samples during acute or convalescent COVID-19.

Using immunoSEQ multiplex PCR, the repertoire was profiled, and TCRdb retains in-frame clones only, with some absent. Of 55,000 to 75,000 clones detected, under 95% appear once; the ten largest clones hold around 1.3%. Germline CDR1 MGHRA, CDR2 YSYEKL. The CDR3 totals 13 residues. Trimming cost V 1 base and J 9 bases, with 10 bases left between them. The V call is TRBV4-1, the J call TRBJ1-5; D gene uncertain. The sequencing input was peripheral blood. The sequence came from a man in his sixties with acute or convalescent COVID-19. The CDR3 spells CASSQVFWAPQHF. The CDR3 DNA is TGCGCCAGCAGCCAAGTGTTCTGGGCGCCCCAGCATTTT.